Following are 5 T cell receptor beta chains from one sample sequenced in a study of blood T cell repertoires in COVID-19. Using immunoSEQ multiplex PCR, the repertoire was profiled, and TCRdb retains in-frame clones only, with some absent. The table lists 200,000 to 250,000 clones, 82% of them singletons. Material: peripheral blood. The receptors come from a woman of 80 years or more with acute or convalescent COVID-19.

The chain couples TRBV5-1 to TRBJ1-1, with 8 bases aligning to TRBD1. The ends lost 3 bases at V and 4 bases at J; junction bases unmatched: 5. The CDR3 runs to 14 residues. Germline V gives CDR1 SGHRS, CDR2 YFSETQ. CDR3 DNA: TGCGCCAGCAGCTCGCCGACAGGGGCCACTGAAGCTTTCTTT. It codes for CASSSPTGATEAFF.

V usage is TRBV6-5 and J usage is TRBJ1-4, with a possible D match to TRBD1 (5 bases). There are 14 residues in the CDR3. Germline lookup yields CDR1 MNHEY and CDR2 SVGAGI. V gave up 0 bases and J gave up 5 bases, with 7 bases separating them. CDR3 sequence reads: CASSYSRENEKLFF. In nucleotides, the CDR3 is TGTGCCAGCAGTTACTCCAGGGAAAATGAAAAACTGTTTTTT.

The chain carries TRBV19 and TRBJ1-5; D is possibly TRBD1 (6 bases). V lost 7 bases and J lost 6, with 13 bases in between. Germline V gene data show CDR1 as LNHDA and CDR2 as SQIVND (reference sequence). This CDR3 has 13 residues. CDR3 amino acids: CASNWGRGQPQHF. The CDR3 DNA is TGTGCCAGTAACTGGGGGCGCGGTCAGCCCCAGCATTTT.

A few counts support this clone. The CDR3 nucleotides read TGTGCCAGCAGCGGGGGCTTTACCCTCTCTGGAAACACCATATATTTT. It specifies CASSGGFTLSGNTIYF. This chain connects TRBV5-6 to TRBJ1-3; possibly TRBD1 for D (6 bases). Germline CDR1 SGHDT, CDR2 YYEEEE. This CDR3 is built from 16 residues. Trimming pared 4 bases from V and 0 bases from J, leaving 14 bases between.

CDR3 nucleotides: TGCAGCCTCTTAGCGGGCACAGATACGCAGTATTTT. Translation gives CSLLAGTDTQYF. The chain combines TRBV29-1 with TRBJ2-3; tentative D call: TRBD2 (6 bases). Germline loops: CDR1 SQVTM, CDR2 ANQGSEA. V was trimmed by 8 bases and J by 1 base, leaving 10 bases between them. The CDR3 has 12 residues.